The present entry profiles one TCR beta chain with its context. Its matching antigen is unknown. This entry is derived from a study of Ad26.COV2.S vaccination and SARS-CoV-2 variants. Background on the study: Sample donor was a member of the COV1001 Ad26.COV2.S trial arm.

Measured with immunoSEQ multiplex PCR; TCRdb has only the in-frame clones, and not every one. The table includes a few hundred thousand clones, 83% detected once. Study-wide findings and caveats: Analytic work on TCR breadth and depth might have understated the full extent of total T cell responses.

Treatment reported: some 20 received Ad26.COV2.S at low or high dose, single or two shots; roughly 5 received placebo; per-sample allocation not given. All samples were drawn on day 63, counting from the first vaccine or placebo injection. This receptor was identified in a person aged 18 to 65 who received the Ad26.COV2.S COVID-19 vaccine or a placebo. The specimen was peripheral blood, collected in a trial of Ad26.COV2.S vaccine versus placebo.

The CDR3 spells CASSYAGNYGYTF. The CDR3 DNA reads TGTGCCAGCAGTTACGCGGGGAACTATGGCTACACCTTC. The chain is built from TRBV6-2 or TRBV6-3 and TRBJ1-2; D not certain. V dropped 2 bases and J dropped 2 bases, with 6 bases sitting between them. CDR3 length equals 13 residues. Germline assignment: CDR1 MNHEY and CDR2 SVGEGT.